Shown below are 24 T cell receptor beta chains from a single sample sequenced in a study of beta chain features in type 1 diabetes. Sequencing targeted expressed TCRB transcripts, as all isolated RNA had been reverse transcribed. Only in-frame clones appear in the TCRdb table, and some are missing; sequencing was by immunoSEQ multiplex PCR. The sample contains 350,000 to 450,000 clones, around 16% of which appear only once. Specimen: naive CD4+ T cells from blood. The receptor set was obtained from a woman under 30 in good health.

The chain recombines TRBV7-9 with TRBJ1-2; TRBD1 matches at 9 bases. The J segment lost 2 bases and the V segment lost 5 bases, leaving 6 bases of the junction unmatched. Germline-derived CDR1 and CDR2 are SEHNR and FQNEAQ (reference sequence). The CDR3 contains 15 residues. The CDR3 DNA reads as TGTGCCAGCAGCCCCCAAGGGACAGGGAACTATGGCTACACCTTC. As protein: CASSPQGTGNYGYTF.

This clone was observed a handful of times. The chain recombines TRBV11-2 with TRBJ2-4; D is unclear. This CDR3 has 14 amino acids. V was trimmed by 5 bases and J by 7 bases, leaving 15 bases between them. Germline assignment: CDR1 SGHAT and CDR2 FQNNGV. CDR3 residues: CASSPTLQSNIQYF. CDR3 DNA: TGTGCCAGCAGCCCAACTCTACAGAGCAACATTCAGTACTTC.

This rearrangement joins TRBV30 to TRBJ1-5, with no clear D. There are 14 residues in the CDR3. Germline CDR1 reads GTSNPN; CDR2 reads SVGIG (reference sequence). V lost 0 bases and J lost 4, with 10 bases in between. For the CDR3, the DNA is TGTGCCTGGAGTGTTCCAAGCCTTAATCAGCCCCAGCATTTT. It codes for CAWSVPSLNQPQHF.

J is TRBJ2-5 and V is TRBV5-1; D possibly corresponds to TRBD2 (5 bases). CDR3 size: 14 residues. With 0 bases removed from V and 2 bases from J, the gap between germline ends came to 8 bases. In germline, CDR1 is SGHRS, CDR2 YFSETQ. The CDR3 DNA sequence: TGCGCCAGCAGCTTGGTGCCGGGACAAGAGACCCAGTACTTC. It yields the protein CASSLVPGQETQYF.

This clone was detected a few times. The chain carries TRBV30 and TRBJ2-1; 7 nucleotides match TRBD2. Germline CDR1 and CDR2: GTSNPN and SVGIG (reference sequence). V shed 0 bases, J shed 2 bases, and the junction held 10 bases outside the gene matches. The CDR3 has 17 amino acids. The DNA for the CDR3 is TGTGCCTGGAGTGTTCCGCCCCCACTAGCGACCTACAATGAGCAGTTCTTC. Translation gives CAWSVPPPLATYNEQFF.

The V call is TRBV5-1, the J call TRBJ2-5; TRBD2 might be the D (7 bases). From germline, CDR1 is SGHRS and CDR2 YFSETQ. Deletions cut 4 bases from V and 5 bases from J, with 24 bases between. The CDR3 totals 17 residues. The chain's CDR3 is CASSLRGDYTPGETQYF. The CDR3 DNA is TGCGCCAGCAGCCTGAGGGGGGACTACACGCCGGGCGAGACCCAGTACTTC.

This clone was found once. The CDR3, as DNA: TGTGCCAGCAGCTTAGGAAGGGGTCCTAATGAAAAACTGTTTTTT. Translation: CASSLGRGPNEKLFF. The rearrangement joins TRBV7-8 to TRBJ1-4; maybe TRBD1 (5 bases). Deletions cut 1 base from V and 3 bases from J, with 9 bases between. Looked up from germline, CDR1 is SGHVS and CDR2 is FQNEAQ. The CDR3 length is 15 residues.

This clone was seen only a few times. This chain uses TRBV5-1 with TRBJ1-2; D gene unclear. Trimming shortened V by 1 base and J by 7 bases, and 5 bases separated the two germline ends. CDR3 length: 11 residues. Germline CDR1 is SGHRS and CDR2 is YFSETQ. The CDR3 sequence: CASSLHGGYTF. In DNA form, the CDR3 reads TGCGCCAGCAGCTTGCACGGTGGCTACACCTTC.

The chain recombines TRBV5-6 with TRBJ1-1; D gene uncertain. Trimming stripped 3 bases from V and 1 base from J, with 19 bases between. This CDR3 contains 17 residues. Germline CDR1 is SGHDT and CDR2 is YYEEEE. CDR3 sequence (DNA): TGTGCCAGCAGCTCAAGGTTGGGAGGGTTTGCGAACACTGAAGCTTTCTTT. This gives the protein CASSSRLGGFANTEAFF.

This CDR3 is CASSIMGRGDTQYF. The CDR3 DNA sequence: TGTGCCAGTAGTATAATGGGGAGGGGAGATACGCAGTATTTT. The rearrangement uses TRBV19 and TRBJ2-3; 7 nucleotides match TRBD2. The CDR3 totals 14 residues. Trimming at V came to 2 bases and at J to 5 bases, leaving 4 bases not matched to a gene. Germline CDR1 LNHDA, CDR2 SQIVND (reference sequence).

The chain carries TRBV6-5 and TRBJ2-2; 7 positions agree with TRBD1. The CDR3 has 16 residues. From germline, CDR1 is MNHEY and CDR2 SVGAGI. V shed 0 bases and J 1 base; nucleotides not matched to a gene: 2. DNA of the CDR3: TGTGCCAGCAGTTACTCGACAGGGTTGAACACCGGGGAGCTGTTTTTT. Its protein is CASSYSTGLNTGELFF.

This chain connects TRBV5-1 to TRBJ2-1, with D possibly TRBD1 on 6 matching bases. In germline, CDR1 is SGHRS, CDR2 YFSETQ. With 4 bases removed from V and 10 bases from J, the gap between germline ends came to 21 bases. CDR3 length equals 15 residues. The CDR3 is CASSPRGGERGEQFF. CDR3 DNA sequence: TGCGCCAGCAGCCCCCGGGGTGGCGAGAGGGGGGAGCAGTTCTTC.

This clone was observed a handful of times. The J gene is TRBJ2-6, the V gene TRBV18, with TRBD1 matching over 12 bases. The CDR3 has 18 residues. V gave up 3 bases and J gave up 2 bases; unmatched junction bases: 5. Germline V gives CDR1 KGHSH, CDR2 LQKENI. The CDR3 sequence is CASSPIGTGGAGANVLTF. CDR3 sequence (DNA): TGTGCCAGCTCACCGATCGGGACAGGGGGCGCTGGGGCCAACGTCCTGACTTTC.

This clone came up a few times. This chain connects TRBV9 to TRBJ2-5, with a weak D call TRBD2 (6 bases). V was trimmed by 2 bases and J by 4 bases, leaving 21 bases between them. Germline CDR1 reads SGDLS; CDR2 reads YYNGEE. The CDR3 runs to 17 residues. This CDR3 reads CASSVSRTRLGRETQYF. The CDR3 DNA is TGTGCCAGCAGCGTTAGTCGGACCCGACTAGGTAGAGAGACCCAGTACTTC.

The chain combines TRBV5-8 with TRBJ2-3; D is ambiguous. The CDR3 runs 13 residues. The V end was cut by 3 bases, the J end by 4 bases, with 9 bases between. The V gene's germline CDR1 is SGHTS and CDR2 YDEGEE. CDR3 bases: TGTGCCAGCAGCTCACCGGTAGCAGATACGCAGTATTTT. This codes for CASSSPVADTQYF.

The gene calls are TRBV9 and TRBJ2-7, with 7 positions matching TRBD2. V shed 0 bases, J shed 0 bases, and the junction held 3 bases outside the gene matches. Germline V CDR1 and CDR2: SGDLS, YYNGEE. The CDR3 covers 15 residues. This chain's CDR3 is CASSVGRDYSYEQYF. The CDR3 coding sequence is TGTGCCAGCAGCGTAGGAAGGGACTACTCCTACGAGCAGTACTTC.

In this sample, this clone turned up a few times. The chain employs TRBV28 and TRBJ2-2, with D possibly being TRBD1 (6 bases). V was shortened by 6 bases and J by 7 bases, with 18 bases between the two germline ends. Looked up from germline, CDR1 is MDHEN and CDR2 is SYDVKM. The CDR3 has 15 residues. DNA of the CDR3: TGTGCCAGCAGCCCCCAGGGGCGCTTAGACGGGGAGCTGTTTTTT. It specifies CASSPQGRLDGELFF.

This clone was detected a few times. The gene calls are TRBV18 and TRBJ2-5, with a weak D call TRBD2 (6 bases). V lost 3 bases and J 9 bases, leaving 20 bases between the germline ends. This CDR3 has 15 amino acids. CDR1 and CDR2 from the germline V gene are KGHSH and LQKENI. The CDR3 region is CASSPGIPDGRSQYF. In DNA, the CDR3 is TGTGCCAGCTCACCCGGGATACCCGATGGGAGGTCCCAGTACTTC.

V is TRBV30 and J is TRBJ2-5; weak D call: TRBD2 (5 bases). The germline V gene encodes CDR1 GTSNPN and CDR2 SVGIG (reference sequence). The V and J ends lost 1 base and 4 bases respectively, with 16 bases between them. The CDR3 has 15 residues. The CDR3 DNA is TGTGCCTGGAGTGGGGTTCGGAGGTTGGGAGAGACCCAGTACTTC. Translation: CAWSGVRRLGETQYF.

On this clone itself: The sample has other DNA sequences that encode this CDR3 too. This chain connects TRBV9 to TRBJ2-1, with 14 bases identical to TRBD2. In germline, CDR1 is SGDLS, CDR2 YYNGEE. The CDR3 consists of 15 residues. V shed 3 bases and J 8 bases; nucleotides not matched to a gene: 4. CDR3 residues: CASSARLAGGDEQFF. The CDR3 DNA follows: TGTGCCAGCAGCGCCCGACTAGCGGGAGGGGATGAGCAGTTCTTC.

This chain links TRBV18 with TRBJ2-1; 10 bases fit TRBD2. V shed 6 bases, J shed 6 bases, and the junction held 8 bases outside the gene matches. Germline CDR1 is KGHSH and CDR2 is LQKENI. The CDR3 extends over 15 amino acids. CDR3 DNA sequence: TGTGCCAGCTCGTCTCTAGCGGGAGTAGGCAATGAGCAGTTCTTC. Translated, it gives CASSSLAGVGNEQFF.

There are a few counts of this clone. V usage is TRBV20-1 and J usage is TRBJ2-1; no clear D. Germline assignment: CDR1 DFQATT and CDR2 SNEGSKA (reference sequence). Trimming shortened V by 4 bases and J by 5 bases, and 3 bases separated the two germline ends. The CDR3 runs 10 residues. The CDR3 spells CSANNNEQFF. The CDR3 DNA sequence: TGCAGTGCTAATAACAATGAGCAGTTCTTC.

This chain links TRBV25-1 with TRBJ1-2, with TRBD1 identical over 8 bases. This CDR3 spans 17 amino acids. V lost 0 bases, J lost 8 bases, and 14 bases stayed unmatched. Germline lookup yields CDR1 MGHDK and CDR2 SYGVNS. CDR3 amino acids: CASSEYAGRGRDQGYTF. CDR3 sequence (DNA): TGTGCCAGCAGTGAATACGCGGGCAGGGGGCGCGATCAGGGCTACACCTTC.

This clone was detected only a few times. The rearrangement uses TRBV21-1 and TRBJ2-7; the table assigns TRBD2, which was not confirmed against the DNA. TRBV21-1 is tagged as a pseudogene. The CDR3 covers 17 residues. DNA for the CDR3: TGTGCCAGCGGGCTAGCGGGAGGGCCAACGGGAATCTACGAGCAGTACTTC. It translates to CASGLAGGPTGIYEQYF.